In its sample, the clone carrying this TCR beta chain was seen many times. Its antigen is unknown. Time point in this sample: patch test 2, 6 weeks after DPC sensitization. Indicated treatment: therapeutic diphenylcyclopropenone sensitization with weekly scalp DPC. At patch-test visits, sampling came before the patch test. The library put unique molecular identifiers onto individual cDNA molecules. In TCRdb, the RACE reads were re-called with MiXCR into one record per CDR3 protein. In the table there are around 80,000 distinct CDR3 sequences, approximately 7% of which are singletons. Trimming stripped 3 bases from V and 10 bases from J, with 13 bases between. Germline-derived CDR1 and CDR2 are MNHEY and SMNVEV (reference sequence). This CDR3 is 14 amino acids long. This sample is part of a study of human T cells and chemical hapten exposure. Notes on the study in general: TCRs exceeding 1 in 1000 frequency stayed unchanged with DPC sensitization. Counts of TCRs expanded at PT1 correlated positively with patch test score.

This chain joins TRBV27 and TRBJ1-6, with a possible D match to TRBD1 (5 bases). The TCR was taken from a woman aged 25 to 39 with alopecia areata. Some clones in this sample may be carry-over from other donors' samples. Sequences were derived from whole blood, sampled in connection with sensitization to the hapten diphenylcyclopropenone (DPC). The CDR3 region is CASSFSGLESPLHF. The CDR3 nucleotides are TGTGCCAGCAGTTTCTCAGGGTTAGAGTCACCCCTCCACTTT.